The rows below give T cell receptor beta chains drawn from one sample of a study of radiotherapy plus CTLA-4 blockade in lung cancer. Method: immunoSEQ multiplex PCR; TCRdb's copy keeps in-frame clones and lacks some. This table holds 55,000 to 65,000 clones, just over 75% found once. Sequenced material: peripheral blood, taken from a patient treated with radiotherapy plus ipilimumab. The origin of the receptors is a human donor with non-small cell lung cancer who had a partial response to radiotherapy plus ipilimumab. The CDR3 runs from the conserved cysteine through the conserved F or W. D genes are given only for firm matches. The size of a clone is reported for some rows only, either as once, few or many, or as a class for expanded clones.

CDR3nt: TGCAGCGTCGCGACAGGGATTAGCACAGATACGCAGTATTTT; CDR3aa: CSVATGISTDTQYF; d_gene: TRBD1; j_gene: TRBJ2-3; v_gene: TRBV29-1; abundance: .
CDR3nt: TGTGCCAGCAGCTTGCAGGGCGCAGATACGCAGTATTTT; CDR3aa: CASSLQGADTQYF; d_gene: .; j_gene: TRBJ2-3; v_gene: TRBV5-4; abundance: .
CDR3nt: TGCGCCAGCTGGGAGGTAGCGGAGACCCAGTACTTC; CDR3aa: CASWEVAETQYF; d_gene: .; j_gene: TRBJ2-5; v_gene: TRBV5-1; abundance: .
CDR3nt: TGTGCCAGCAGTTTATCGGGGGGGATCACCGGGGAGCTGTTTTTT; CDR3aa: CASSLSGGITGELFF; d_gene: TRBD2; j_gene: TRBJ2-2; v_gene: TRBV27; abundance: .
CDR3nt: TGTGCCAGCGTGAGTCGGGGGGCGAGGAACACTGAAGCTTTCTTT; CDR3aa: CASVSRGARNTEAFF; d_gene: .; j_gene: TRBJ1-1; v_gene: TRBV6-4; abundance: once
CDR3nt: TGTGCCAGCAGGCCGGAGACAGGACTCTCCTACGAGCAGTACTTC; CDR3aa: CASRPETGLSYEQYF; d_gene: .; j_gene: TRBJ2-7; v_gene: TRBV6-5; abundance: .
CDR3nt: TGTGCCAGCTCACCGGGACAGGGGGCCGGGGAGCTGTTTTTT; CDR3aa: CASSPGQGAGELFF; d_gene: TRBD1; j_gene: TRBJ2-2; v_gene: TRBV18; abundance: once
CDR3nt: TGTGCCAGTAGTGGAGGGCTGGCCAAAAACATTCAGTACTTC; CDR3aa: CASSGGLAKNIQYF; d_gene: .; j_gene: TRBJ2-4; v_gene: TRBV19; abundance: few
CDR3nt: TGTGCCAGCAGTGAAGAGCTTGGAGATACGCAGTATTTT; CDR3aa: CASSEELGDTQYF; d_gene: .; j_gene: TRBJ2-3; v_gene: TRBV2; abundance: .
CDR3nt: TGTGCCAGCAGCGCCACACAGGGGATGAACACTGAAGCTTTCTTT; CDR3aa: CASSATQGMNTEAFF; d_gene: TRBD1; j_gene: TRBJ1-1; v_gene: TRBV9; abundance: .
CDR3nt: TGTGCCACCAGCAGAGTGACAGTCGGTTTGGAAAACTATGGCTACACCTTC; CDR3aa: CATSRVTVGLENYGYTF; d_gene: .; j_gene: TRBJ1-2; v_gene: TRBV15; abundance: .
CDR3nt: TGTGCCAGCAGTAAGGGAGAGGGACAGGCGATGAACACTGAAGCTTTCTTT; CDR3aa: CASSKGEGQAMNTEAFF; d_gene: TRBD1; j_gene: TRBJ1-1; v_gene: TRBV7-8; abundance: .
CDR3nt: TGTGCCAGCTCACCACCGTACAGCCAAGAGACCCAGTACTTC; CDR3aa: CASSPPYSQETQYF; d_gene: .; j_gene: TRBJ2-5; v_gene: TRBV18; abundance: .
CDR3nt: TGTGCCAGCAGGACCCCCGGGATTTGGGAAGATACGCAGTATTTT; CDR3aa: CASRTPGIWEDTQYF; d_gene: .; j_gene: TRBJ2-3; v_gene: TRBV27; abundance: few
CDR3nt: TGCAGCGTTCACATGGTCGGAGGCGGGGAGCTGTTTTTT; CDR3aa: CSVHMVGGGELFF; d_gene: .; j_gene: TRBJ2-2; v_gene: TRBV29-1; abundance: .
CDR3nt: TGTGCCTGGAGAGAGATAGCCACAGATACGCAGTATTTT; CDR3aa: CAWREIATDTQYF; d_gene: .; j_gene: TRBJ2-3; v_gene: TRBV30; abundance: medium-sized
CDR3nt: TGTGCCAGCAGCTTAGCCCCGACAGGGGGCACTGAAGCTTTCTTT; CDR3aa: CASSLAPTGGTEAFF; d_gene: TRBD1; j_gene: TRBJ1-1; v_gene: TRBV7-6; abundance: few
CDR3nt: TGTGCCAGTAGTATAGGGGGGGTCACTAATGAAAAACTGTTTTTT; CDR3aa: CASSIGGVTNEKLFF; d_gene: .; j_gene: TRBJ1-4; v_gene: TRBV19; abundance: .
CDR3nt: TGTGCCAGTAGTATAGATCTGGCTAGCGGGGGGCGACCTCACACCGGGGAGCTGTTTTTT; CDR3aa: CASSIDLASGGRPHTGELFF; d_gene: TRBD2; j_gene: TRBJ2-2; v_gene: TRBV19; abundance: .
CDR3nt: TGTGCCAGCAGCTTGTTACAGACCACCATATATTTT; CDR3aa: CASSLLQTTIYF; d_gene: .; j_gene: TRBJ1-3; v_gene: TRBV7-9; abundance: .
CDR3nt: TGTGCCTGGAGTACTCCGAGGACAGGGAGTTCAGGAGAGACCCAGTACTTC; CDR3aa: CAWSTPRTGSSGETQYF; d_gene: TRBD1; j_gene: TRBJ2-5; v_gene: TRBV30; abundance: .
CDR3nt: TGTGCCAGCAGTTATTTAGGTTTCTCAGGGGGCGAGCAGTACTTC; CDR3aa: CASSYLGFSGGEQYF; d_gene: TRBD1; j_gene: TRBJ2-7; v_gene: TRBV6-6; abundance: few
CDR3nt: TGCGCCAGCAGTGGCGGGACAGGGATCGGCAATGAGCAGTTCTTC; CDR3aa: CASSGGTGIGNEQFF; d_gene: TRBD1; j_gene: TRBJ2-1; v_gene: TRBV10-1; abundance: few
CDR3nt: TGCGCCAGCAGCTTGACTACGTTAGCGGACAATGAGCAGTTCTTC; CDR3aa: CASSLTTLADNEQFF; d_gene: .; j_gene: TRBJ2-1; v_gene: TRBV5-1; abundance: once
CDR3nt: TGTGCCAGCAGGGTAGCGGGGGCTGGCAATGAGCAGTTCTTC; CDR3aa: CASRVAGAGNEQFF; d_gene: TRBD2; j_gene: TRBJ2-1; v_gene: TRBV2; abundance: .
CDR3nt: TGTGCCTGGAGTACAGGGTTCGGTAATTCACCCCTCCACTTT; CDR3aa: CAWSTGFGNSPLHF; d_gene: .; j_gene: TRBJ1-6; v_gene: TRBV30; abundance: few
CDR3nt: TGTGCCAGCAGCTTGTATGCACCAGACAATGAGCAGTTCTTC; CDR3aa: CASSLYAPDNEQFF; d_gene: .; j_gene: TRBJ2-1; v_gene: TRBV5-6; abundance: .
CDR3nt: TGTGCCAGCAGCTTGAGGAGGAACACCGGGGAGCTGTTTTTT; CDR3aa: CASSLRRNTGELFF; d_gene: .; j_gene: TRBJ2-2; v_gene: TRBV5-4; abundance: once
CDR3nt: TGTGCCAGCAGCCCTAGGGAGGGTTACTACGAGCAGTACTTC; CDR3aa: CASSPREGYYEQYF; d_gene: TRBD2; j_gene: TRBJ2-7; v_gene: TRBV9; abundance: .
CDR3nt: TGTGCCAGCAGCCAGGGTTTAATTGAGCAGTTCTTC; CDR3aa: CASSQGLIEQFF; d_gene: .; j_gene: TRBJ2-1; v_gene: TRBV5-8; abundance: .
CDR3nt: TGTGCCAGCCGGGTCGAGCGGGCTTTCACAGATACGCAGTATTTT; CDR3aa: CASRVERAFTDTQYF; d_gene: .; j_gene: TRBJ2-3; v_gene: TRBV2; abundance: .
CDR3nt: TGTGCCAGCTCTCCTGGACTAGCGGGGACAGATACGCAGTATTTT; CDR3aa: CASSPGLAGTDTQYF; d_gene: TRBD2; j_gene: TRBJ2-3; v_gene: TRBV18; abundance: .
CDR3nt: TGTGCCAGCAGCTCGATCCAGGGGCTATTCATGAACACTGAAGCTTTCTTT; CDR3aa: CASSSIQGLFMNTEAFF; d_gene: .; j_gene: TRBJ1-1; v_gene: TRBV11-2; abundance: .
CDR3nt: TGTGCCAGCAGTTACCTACTCGGGACTGAAGCTTTCTTT; CDR3aa: CASSYLLGTEAFF; d_gene: .; j_gene: TRBJ1-1; v_gene: TRBV6-5; abundance: .
CDR3nt: TGTGCCAGCAGCCCTGGCAGCTCTGGAAACACCATATATTTT; CDR3aa: CASSPGSSGNTIYF; d_gene: .; j_gene: TRBJ1-3; v_gene: TRBV6-5; abundance: .
CDR3nt: TGTGCCAGCTCACCTATTGAGTTGAGCACCGGGGAGCTGTTTTTT; CDR3aa: CASSPIELSTGELFF; d_gene: .; j_gene: TRBJ2-2; v_gene: TRBV18; abundance: .
CDR3nt: TGTGCCAGCAGGTCGACAGGGGATGAGCAGTTCTTC; CDR3aa: CASRSTGDEQFF; d_gene: TRBD1; j_gene: TRBJ2-1; v_gene: TRBV6-1; abundance: .
CDR3nt: TGTGCCAGCAGTTTAGTAGGTCGGCTAGGGGGCACAGATACGCAGTATTTT; CDR3aa: CASSLVGRLGGTDTQYF; d_gene: .; j_gene: TRBJ2-3; v_gene: TRBV11-3; abundance: few
CDR3nt: TGCGCCAGCAGCTTAAGGCAGGGGGCGGGATACGAGCAGTACTTC; CDR3aa: CASSLRQGAGYEQYF; d_gene: TRBD1; j_gene: TRBJ2-7; v_gene: TRBV5-1; abundance: .
CDR3nt: TGTGCCAGCAGCTTAGGCGGGGGAGCCTACGAGCAGTACTTC; CDR3aa: CASSLGGGAYEQYF; d_gene: TRBD2; j_gene: TRBJ2-7; v_gene: TRBV7-2; abundance: .
CDR3nt: TGTGCCAGCACGCTGACAATAACCTACGAGCAGTACTTC; CDR3aa: CASTLTITYEQYF; d_gene: .; j_gene: TRBJ2-7; v_gene: TRBV2; abundance: .